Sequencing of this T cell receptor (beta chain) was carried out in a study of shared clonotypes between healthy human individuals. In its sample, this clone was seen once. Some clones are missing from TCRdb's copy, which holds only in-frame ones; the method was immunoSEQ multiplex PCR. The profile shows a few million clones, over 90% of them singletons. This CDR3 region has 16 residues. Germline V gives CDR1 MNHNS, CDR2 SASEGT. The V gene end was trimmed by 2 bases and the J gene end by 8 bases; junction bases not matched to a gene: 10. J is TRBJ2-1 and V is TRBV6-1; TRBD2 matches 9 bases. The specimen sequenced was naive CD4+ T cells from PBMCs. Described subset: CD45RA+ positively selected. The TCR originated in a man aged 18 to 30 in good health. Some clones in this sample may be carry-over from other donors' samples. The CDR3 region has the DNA TGTGCCAGCAGTGAACGGGTAGCGGGAGATTGGTATGAGCAGTTCTTC. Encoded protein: CASSERVAGDWYEQFF.